This is a list of T cell receptor beta chains from one sample in a study of OX40 agonist ivuxolimab in advanced cancers. The table came from immunoSEQ multiplex PCR; TCRdb's copy has only in-frame clones and leaves some out. The sample contains around 61,000 clones, approximately 78% of which appear only once. Sequencing was performed on CD4+ or CD8+ T cells sorted from blood, taken in a trial of the OX40 agonist ivuxolimab. All receptors come from an adult with an advanced solid tumor such as melanoma, head and neck, liver or kidney cancer. Each CDR3 is given with its conserved first and last residue. The order of the fields is J gene, D gene, V gene, clone size, CDR3 protein, CDR3 DNA. D genes are given only for firm matches. Clone size, where shown, is once, few, many, or a class for clones that have expanded.

TRBJ1-4,TRBD1,TRBV12-5,NA,CASRRDSSNEKLFF,TGTGCTAGTAGACGGGACAGCTCTAATGAAAAACTGTTTTTT
TRBJ1-4,TRBD1,TRBV9,NA,CASSAGGTAEGEKLFF,TGTGCCAGCAGCGCGGGGGGGACAGCGGAAGGTGAAAAACTGTTTTTT
TRBJ1-1,NA,TRBV27,few,CASSGYTLNTEAFF,TGTGCCAGCAGTGGTTATACCTTGAACACTGAAGCTTTCTTT
TRBJ1-2,NA,TRBV2,many,CASSPGNYYGYTF,TGTGCCAGCAGTCCGGGCAACTACTATGGCTACACCTTC
TRBJ1-2,NA,TRBV19,NA,CASSRESLGTRGDYGYTF,TGTGCCAGTAGTAGGGAGTCTTTGGGGACTCGGGGGGACTATGGCTACACCTTC
TRBJ2-1,NA,TRBV19,NA,CASSALGPRSYNEQFF,TGTGCCAGTAGTGCCCTCGGCCCCCGCTCCTACAATGAGCAGTTCTTC
TRBJ2-5,NA,TRBV21-1,once,CASSTRRVSIVGETQYF,TGTGCCAGCAGCACAAGGCGGGTGTCGATTGTAGGAGAGACCCAGTACTTC
TRBJ1-5,TRBD1,TRBV7-2,NA,CASSEQGTQPQHF,TGTGCCAGCAGCGAACAGGGGACTCAGCCCCAGCATTTT
TRBJ1-2,NA,TRBV5-1,NA,CASRVTDTNYGYTF,TGCGCCAGCAGGGTGACAGACACTAACTATGGCTACACCTTC
TRBJ2-6,NA,TRBV5-4,NA,CASSFSGANVLTF,TGTGCCAGCAGCTTCTCTGGGGCCAACGTCCTGACTTTC
TRBJ1-2,NA,TRBV15,NA,CATSFGIGGGDYGYTF,TGTGCCACCAGCTTTGGAATTGGGGGTGGGGATTATGGCTACACCTTC
TRBJ2-7,TRBD1,TRBV7-9,NA,CASRGPGQGLYEQYF,TGTGCCAGCAGGGGGCCGGGACAGGGTCTCTACGAGCAGTACTTC
TRBJ2-7,TRBD2,TRBV4-2,once,CASSHREGGSEQYF,TGTGCCAGCAGCCATCGGGAGGGCGGTTCCGAGCAGTACTTC
TRBJ1-2,TRBD1,TRBV6-5,NA,CASSYRTTGPTGGYTF,TGTGCCAGCAGTTACCGTACGACAGGGCCTACCGGTGGCTACACCTTC
TRBJ2-3,NA,TRBV28,NA,CASRRTDTQYF,TGTGCCAGCAGGCGCACAGATACGCAGTATTTT
TRBJ1-2,NA,TRBV6-6,NA,CASSKQGLSYGYTF,TGTGCCAGCAGCAAACAGGGACTTAGCTATGGCTACACCTTC
TRBJ1-2,NA,TRBV5-1,once,CASSLGGSNYGYTF,TGCGCCAGCAGCTTGGGGGGCAGTAACTATGGCTACACCTTC
TRBJ1-4,NA,TRBV5-1,NA,CASSGTGTNEKLFF,TGCGCCAGCAGCGGTACCGGGACTAATGAAAAACTGTTTTTT
TRBJ1-1,TRBD1,TRBV5-1,NA,CASSLDRGNTEAFF,TGCGCCAGCAGCTTGGACAGGGGTAACACTGAAGCTTTCTTT
TRBJ1-4,NA,TRBV5-4,NA,CASSLKGPNEKLFF,TGTGCCAGCAGCTTGAAGGGACCCAATGAAAAACTGTTTTTT
TRBJ2-3,TRBD2,TRBV7-7,NA,CASSRQREDTQYF,TGTGCTAGCAGCCGACAGCGGGAAGATACGCAGTATTTT
TRBJ2-1,TRBD1,TRBV9,NA,CASSVGLAAPDRVLRNEQFF,TGTGCCAGCAGCGTAGGGCTAGCAGCCCCGGACAGGGTGCTTCGCAATGAGCAGTTCTTC
TRBJ1-1,NA,TRBV9,NA,CASSVGADTEAFF,TGTGCCAGCAGCGTAGGGGCAGACACTGAAGCTTTCTTT
TRBJ1-1,TRBD1,TRBV28,once,CASSFGAGGYWGTEAFF,TGTGCCAGCAGTTTCGGAGCAGGGGGCTATTGGGGCACTGAAGCTTTCTTT